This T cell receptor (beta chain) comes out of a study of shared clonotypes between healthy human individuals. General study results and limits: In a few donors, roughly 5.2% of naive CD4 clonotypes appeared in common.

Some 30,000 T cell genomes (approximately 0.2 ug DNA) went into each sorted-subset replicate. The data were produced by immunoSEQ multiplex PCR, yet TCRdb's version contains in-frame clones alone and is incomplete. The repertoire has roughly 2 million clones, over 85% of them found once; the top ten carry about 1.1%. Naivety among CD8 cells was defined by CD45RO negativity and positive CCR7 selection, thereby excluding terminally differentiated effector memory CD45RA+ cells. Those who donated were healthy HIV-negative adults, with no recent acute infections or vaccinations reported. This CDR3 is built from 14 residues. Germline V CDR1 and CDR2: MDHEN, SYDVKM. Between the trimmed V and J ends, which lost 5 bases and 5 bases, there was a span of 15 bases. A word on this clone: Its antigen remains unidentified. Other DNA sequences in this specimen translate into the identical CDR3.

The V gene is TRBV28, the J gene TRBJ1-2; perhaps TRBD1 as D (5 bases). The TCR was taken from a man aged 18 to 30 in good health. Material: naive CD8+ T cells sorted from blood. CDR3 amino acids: CASSPRQGRYGYTF. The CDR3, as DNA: TGTGCCAGCAGTCCCCGGCAGGGTCGGTATGGCTACACCTTC.